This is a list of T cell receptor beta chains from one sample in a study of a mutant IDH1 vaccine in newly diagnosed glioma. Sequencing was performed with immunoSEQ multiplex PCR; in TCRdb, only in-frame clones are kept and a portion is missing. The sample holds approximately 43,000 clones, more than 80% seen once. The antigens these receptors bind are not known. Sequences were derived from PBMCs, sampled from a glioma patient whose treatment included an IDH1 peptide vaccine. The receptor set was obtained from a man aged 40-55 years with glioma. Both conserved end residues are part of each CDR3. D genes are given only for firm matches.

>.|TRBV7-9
CASSPSAATFNGYTF
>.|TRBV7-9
CASSLTGEANYGYTF
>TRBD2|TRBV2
CASSEQQLAGGTSYNEQFF
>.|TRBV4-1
CASSQSWTAELEKLFF
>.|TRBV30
CAWSVRLARYNEQFF
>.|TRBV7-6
CASSLVGGSSGNTIYF
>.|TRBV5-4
CASSLETPNYGYTF
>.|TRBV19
CASSHRSQETQYF
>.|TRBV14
CASSQEHGTGFLRQPNSPLHF
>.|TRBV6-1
CASSPSYYNTGELFF
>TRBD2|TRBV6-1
CASSPISGRHGEQYF
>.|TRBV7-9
CASSYTMDTYSYEQYF
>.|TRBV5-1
CASSLVQGPTYNEQFF
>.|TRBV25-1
CASSEWGPKYF
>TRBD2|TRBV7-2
CASSRGLAGGPHEQYF
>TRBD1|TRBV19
CASSSQGAPLHF
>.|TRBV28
CASSFGSYEQYF
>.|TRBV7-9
CASSASTALYGYTF
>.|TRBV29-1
CSSGAPEAFF
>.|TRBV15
CATSRVQGDIYGYTF
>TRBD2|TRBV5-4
CASSSGLARYEQYF
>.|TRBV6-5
CASSYSPFFSGNTIYF
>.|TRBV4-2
CASSPGTEAQETQYF
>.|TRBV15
CATSRDGYNEQFF
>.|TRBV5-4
CASSLGGWSQGNTGELFF
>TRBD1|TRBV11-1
CASSVSQGAINEQFF
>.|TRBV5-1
CASSLAAGRVDEKLFF
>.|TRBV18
CASSPARDSTDTQYF
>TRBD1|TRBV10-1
CASSEGRGYAGELFF
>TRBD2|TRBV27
CASRTSGRSYEQFF
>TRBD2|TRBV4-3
CASSQVGGETQYF
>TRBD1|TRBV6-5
CASSPTGGSSYEQYF
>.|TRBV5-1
CASSFSPSTGYEQYF
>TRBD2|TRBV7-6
CASSGGAFSTGELFF
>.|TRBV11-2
CASRRWGASEKLFF
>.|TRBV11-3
CASSFGVAGLSSYNEQFF
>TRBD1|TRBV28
CASSFGFQGALNTEAFF
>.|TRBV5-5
CASSLTGYYGYTF
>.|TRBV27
CASSSRTDIGAFF
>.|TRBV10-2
CASRLGQSSGNTIYF
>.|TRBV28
CASSTQPDRNTEAFF
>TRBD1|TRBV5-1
CASSFGQELNTGELFF
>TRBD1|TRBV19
CASSIPRGQRTYNEQFF
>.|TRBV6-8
CASSPRGPSRVYTEAFF
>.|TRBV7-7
CASSLGFRASEPFGSYNEQFF
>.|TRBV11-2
CASPLRDIRYEQYF
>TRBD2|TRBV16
CASSQGLAGAQETQYF